These 2 T cell receptor beta chains share one sample of origin, sequenced in a study of human T cells and chemical hapten exposure. TCRdb used MiXCR to reprocess the RACE reads, holding one entry per CDR3 protein. Found here are more than 150,000 distinct CDR3 sequences, about 15% of them singletons; the top ten hold 1.5% to 2%. Time point indicated: patch test 1, 2 weeks after DPC sensitization. The treatment was: therapeutic diphenylcyclopropenone sensitization with weekly scalp DPC. The sequenced sample was whole blood, obtained in connection with sensitization to the hapten diphenylcyclopropenone (DPC). The source is a woman aged 25-40 years with alopecia areata. Some clones in this sample may be carry-over from other donors' samples.

This clonotype showed up just a few times. V and J are TRBV18 and TRBJ1-1, with 7 bases aligning to TRBD1. Germline V gives CDR1 KGHSH, CDR2 LQKENI. V trimming: 1 base; J trimming: 4 bases; junction bases outside the gene matches: 6. The CDR3 is 15 residues long. The CDR3 nucleotides are TGTGCCAGCTCACCACAAGACAGGGAGAGCACTGAAGCTTTCTTT. It codes for CASSPQDRESTEAFF.

This clonotype was observed a few times. The CDR3 spells CASRRDNYEQYF. The CDR3 DNA reads as TGTGCCAGCAGGAGGGACAACTACGAGCAGTACTTC. The chain combines TRBV12-3 or TRBV12-4 with TRBJ2-7; D is perhaps TRBD1 (6 bases). The CDR3 length is 12 residues. The V end was cut by 6 bases, the J end by 3 bases, with 9 bases between.